One and the same sample provided the 8 T cell receptor beta chains below, sequenced in a study of blood T cells in healthy people across ages (dated by TCRdb to between 2015 and 2017). Library construction relied on 5' RACE. Sequencing took place on an Illumina HiSeq 2500. A second PCR of about 7 to 12 cycles was run with a J-beta primer mix and a sample-barcoded 5' primer. The public sequencing data were trimmed at Q25 with fastp and processed into clonotypes with MiXCR by TCRdb, which kept only in-frame beta chains. Here each entry gathers all rows of one CDR3 protein and keeps the most common genes and DNA. The sample includes about 680,000 distinct CDR3 sequences, with around 49% observed a single time. The ten largest clones take up 30% to 40% of the sample. Sequencing was performed on blood. The origin of the receptors is a woman aged 55-75 years in good health.

The table lists this clonotype with a few counts. The J gene is TRBJ2-1, the V gene TRBV5-1, with D possibly matching TRBD2 (5 bases). The CDR3 contains 14 residues. Trimming pared 3 bases from V and 7 bases from J, leaving 14 bases between. Germline-derived CDR1 and CDR2 are SGHRS and YFSETQ. The DNA for the CDR3 is TGCGCCAGCAGCTCCGGGAAAACGGTGAATGAGCAGTTCTTC. Translation gives CASSSGKTVNEQFF.

This clonotype was seen a handful of times. The V and J genes are TRBV20-1 and TRBJ1-2; 10 bases are shared with TRBD1. Trimming at V came to 6 bases and at J to 6 bases, leaving 4 bases not matched to a gene. This CDR3 spans 12 amino acids. Germline CDR1 is DFQATT and CDR2 is SNEGSKA (reference sequence). This chain's CDR3 is CSAGDRGNGYTF. In nucleotides, the CDR3 is TGCAGTGCCGGGGACAGGGGAAATGGCTACACCTTC.

The rearrangement uses TRBV20-1 and TRBJ1-1; the D gene is possibly TRBD1 (5 bases). Trimming shortened V by 3 bases and J by 0 bases, and 8 bases separated the two germline ends. CDR1 DFQATT and CDR2 SNEGSKA come from the germline V gene (reference sequence). CDR3 size: 13 residues. The CDR3 protein is CSASGTVNTEAFF. The DNA of the CDR3 is TGCAGTGCTAGTGGGACGGTGAACACTGAAGCTTTCTTT.

The chain is built from TRBV10-3 and TRBJ2-7; D possibly corresponds to TRBD2 (5 bases). Trimming took off 4 bases at V and 6 bases at J, with 13 bases between the two ends. The V gene's germline CDR1 is ENHRY and CDR2 SYGVKD. The CDR3 is made up of 13 amino acids. The CDR3 region is CAISAVGSGEQYF. The DNA of the CDR3 is TGTGCCATCAGTGCGGTTGGGAGTGGCGAGCAGTACTTC.

This clonotype was seen more than once but under ten times. V is TRBV7-9 and J is TRBJ2-6; weak D call: TRBD2 (5 bases). CDR3 length: 15 residues. Germline CDR1 SEHNR, CDR2 FQNEAQ (reference sequence). With 5 bases removed from V and 0 bases from J, the gap between germline ends came to 8 bases. The CDR3 DNA is TGTGCCAGCAGCACCGGGATCTCTGGGGCCAACGTCCTGACTTTC. This encodes CASSTGISGANVLTF.

The chain employs TRBV27 and TRBJ2-1; TRBD2 matches 7 bases. The germline V gene encodes CDR1 MNHEY and CDR2 SMNVEV (reference sequence). This CDR3 is 15 amino acids long. The V and J ends lost 0 bases and 6 bases, in that order; junction bases with no gene match: 5. DNA for the CDR3: TGTGCCAGCAGTTTATCGGCGGGAGTCTCCAATGAGCAGTTCTTC. It yields the protein CASSLSAGVSNEQFF.

This clonotype was seen more than once but under ten times. The gene calls are TRBV6-2 or TRBV6-3 and TRBJ2-5; 7 bases fit TRBD1. There are 13 residues in the CDR3. The germline V gene has CDR1 MNHEY and CDR2 SVGEGT. J gave up 3 bases and V 4 bases, and 2 bases lay outside the gene matches. The CDR3 protein is CASSSQGEETQYF. The CDR3 DNA is TGTGCCAGCAGTTCTCAGGGGGAAGAGACCCAGTACTTC.

The V and J genes are TRBV5-6 and TRBJ2-3; tentatively, D is TRBD1 or TRBD2 (5 bases each). CDR3 length equals 17 residues. V shed 0 bases and J shed 4 bases, with 18 bases lying between them. CDR1 and CDR2 (germline): SGHDT, YYEEEE. The chain's CDR3 is CASSLGRGGRRADTQYF. The CDR3 DNA reads as TGTGCCAGCAGCTTGGGCCGGGGCGGGCGCCGGGCAGATACGCAGTATTTT.